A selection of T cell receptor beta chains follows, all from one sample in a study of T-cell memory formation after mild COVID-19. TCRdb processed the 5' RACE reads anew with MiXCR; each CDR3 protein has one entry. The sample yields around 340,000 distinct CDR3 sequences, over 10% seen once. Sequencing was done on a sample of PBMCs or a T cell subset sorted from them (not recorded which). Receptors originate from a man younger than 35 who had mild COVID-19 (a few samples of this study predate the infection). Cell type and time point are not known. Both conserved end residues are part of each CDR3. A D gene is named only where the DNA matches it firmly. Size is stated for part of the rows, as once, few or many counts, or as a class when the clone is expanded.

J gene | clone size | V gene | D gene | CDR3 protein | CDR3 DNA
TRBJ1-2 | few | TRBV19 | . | CASSIALEGGYTF | TGTGCCAGTAGTATAGCTCTTGAAGGAGGCTACACCTTC
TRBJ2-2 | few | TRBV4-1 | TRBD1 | CASSQPGQGSGELFF | TGCGCCAGCAGCCAGCCGGGACAGGGATCCGGGGAGCTGTTTTTT
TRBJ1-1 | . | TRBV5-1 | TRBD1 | CASSLRQGHTEAFF | TGCGCCAGCAGCTTGCGACAGGGTCACACTGAAGCTTTCTTT
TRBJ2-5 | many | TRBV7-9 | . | CASSLYGGIQETQYF | TGTGCCAGCAGTCTTTACGGGGGCATCCAAGAGACCCAGTACTTC
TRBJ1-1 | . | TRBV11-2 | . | CASRGGNDWGTEAFF | TGTGCCAGCAGGGGGGGGAACGACTGGGGCACTGAAGCTTTCTTT
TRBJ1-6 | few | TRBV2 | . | CASKFEGNYNSPLHF | TGTGCCAGCAAGTTTGAAGGAAACTATAATTCACCCCTCCACTTT
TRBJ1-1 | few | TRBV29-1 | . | CSVEANTEAFF | TGCAGCGTTGAAGCAAACACTGAAGCTTTCTTT
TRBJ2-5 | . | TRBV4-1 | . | CASSRYSSETQYF | TGCGCCAGCAGTCGATACTCCTCGGAGACCCAGTACTTC
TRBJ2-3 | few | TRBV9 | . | CASSVGQAHTDTQYF | TGTGCCAGCAGCGTAGGACAGGCCCACACAGATACGCAGTATTTT
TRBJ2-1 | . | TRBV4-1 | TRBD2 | CASSQTSAYNEQFF | TGCGCCAGCAGCCAGACTAGCGCTTACAATGAGCAGTTCTTC
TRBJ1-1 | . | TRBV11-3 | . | CASSLMGPNTEAFF | TGTGCCAGCAGCTTAATGGGTCCGAACACTGAAGCTTTCTTT
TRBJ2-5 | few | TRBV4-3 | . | CASSQDGLPNGGETQYF | TGCGCCAGCAGCCAAGATGGACTACCCAATGGGGGGGAGACCCAGTACTTC
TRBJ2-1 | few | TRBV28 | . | CASSRNNEQFF | TGTGCCAGCAGTCGAAACAATGAGCAGTTCTTC
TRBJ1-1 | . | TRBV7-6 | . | CASSLARYVGASNTEAFF | TGTGCCAGCAGCTTAGCGAGGTACGTGGGGGCCTCGAACACTGAAGCTTTCTTT
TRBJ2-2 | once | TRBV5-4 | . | CASRTARGELFF | TGTGCCAGCAGGACAGCCCGGGGGGAGCTGTTTTTT
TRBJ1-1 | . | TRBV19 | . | CASSRTPGGNTEAFF | TGTGCCAGTAGTCGGACCCCCGGAGGGAACACTGAAGCTTTCTTT
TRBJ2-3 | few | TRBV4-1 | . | CASSQAFPTETPDTQYF | TGCGCCAGCAGCCAAGCTTTCCCGACTGAAACTCCAGATACGCAGTATTTT
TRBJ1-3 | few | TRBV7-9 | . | CASSPNPAVYSGNTIYF | TGTGCCAGCAGCCCCAATCCCGCAGTCTACTCTGGAAACACCATATATTTT
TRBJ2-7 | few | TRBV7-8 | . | CASSLAALYHEQYF | TGTGCCAGCAGCTTAGCGGCACTCTACCACGAGCAGTACTTC
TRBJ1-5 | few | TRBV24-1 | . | CATGRGENQPQHF | TGTGCCACCGGACGCGGGGAGAATCAGCCCCAGCATTTT
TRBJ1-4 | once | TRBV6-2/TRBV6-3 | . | CASSSGLKEKLFF | TGTGCCAGCAGTAGCGGACTGAAAGAAAAACTGTTTTTT
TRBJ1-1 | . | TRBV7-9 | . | CASSLIGRVNTEAFF | TGTGCCAGCAGCTTAATCGGCAGGGTTAACACTGAAGCTTTCTTT
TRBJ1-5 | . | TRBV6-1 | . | CASSEAGNQPQHF | TGTGCCAGCAGTGAAGCGGGGAATCAGCCCCAGCATTTT
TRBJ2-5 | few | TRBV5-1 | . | CASTLRPDTLQETQYF | TGCGCCAGCACCCTTCGACCTGATACTCTCCAAGAGACCCAGTACTTC
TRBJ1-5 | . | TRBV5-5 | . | CASSSYWSGGNQPQHF | TGTGCCAGCAGCTCGTATTGGTCTGGGGGCAATCAGCCCCAGCATTTT
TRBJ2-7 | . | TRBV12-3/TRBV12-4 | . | CASSLGTSDYEQYF | TGTGCCAGCAGTTTAGGTACGAGCGACTACGAGCAGTACTTC
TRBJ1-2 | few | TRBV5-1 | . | CASSSLGPPNNYGYTF | TGCGCCAGCAGCTCCTTGGGACCGCCGAATAACTATGGCTACACCTTC
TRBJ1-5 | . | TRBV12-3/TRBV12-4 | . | CASSLPGDGQPQHF | TGTGCCAGCAGTTTACCAGGGGATGGTCAGCCCCAGCATTTT
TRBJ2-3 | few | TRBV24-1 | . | CATSDSGPYTDTQYF | TGTGCCACCAGTGATTCCGGACCGTACACAGATACGCAGTATTTT
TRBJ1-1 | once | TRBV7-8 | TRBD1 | CASSLDRGVTEAFF | TGTGCCAGCAGCCTGGACAGGGGGGTAACTGAAGCTTTCTTT
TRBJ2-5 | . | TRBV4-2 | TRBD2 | CASSPGLAVQETQYF | TGTGCCAGCAGCCCGGGACTAGCGGTCCAAGAGACCCAGTACTTC
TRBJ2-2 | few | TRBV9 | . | CASSSGLGLTGELFF | TGTGCCAGCAGCTCGGGACTGGGGCTCACCGGGGAGCTGTTTTTT
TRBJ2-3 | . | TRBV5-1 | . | CASSLDGTPDTQYF | TGCGCCAGCAGCTTGGACGGGACCCCAGATACGCAGTATTTT
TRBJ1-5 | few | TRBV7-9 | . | CASSQGPQPQHF | TGTGCCAGCAGTCAGGGGCCTCAGCCCCAGCATTTT
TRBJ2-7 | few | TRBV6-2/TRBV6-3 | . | CASSYRSYEQYF | TGTGCCAGCAGTTACCGGTCTTACGAGCAGTACTTC
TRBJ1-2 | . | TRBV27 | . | CASKSGTGDGYTF | TGTGCCAGCAAGTCCGGGACGGGGGATGGCTACACCTTC